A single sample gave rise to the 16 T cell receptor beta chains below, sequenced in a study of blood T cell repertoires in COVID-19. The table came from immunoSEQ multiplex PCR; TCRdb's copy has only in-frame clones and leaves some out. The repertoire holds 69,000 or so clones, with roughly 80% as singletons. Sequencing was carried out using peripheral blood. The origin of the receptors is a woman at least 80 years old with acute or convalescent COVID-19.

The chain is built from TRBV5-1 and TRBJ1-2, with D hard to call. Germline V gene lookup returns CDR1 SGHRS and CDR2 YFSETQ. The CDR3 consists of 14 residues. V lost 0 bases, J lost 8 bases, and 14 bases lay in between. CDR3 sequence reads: CASSLEPGREGYTF. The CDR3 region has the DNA TGCGCCAGCAGCTTGGAGCCGGGAAGGGAAGGCTACACCTTC.

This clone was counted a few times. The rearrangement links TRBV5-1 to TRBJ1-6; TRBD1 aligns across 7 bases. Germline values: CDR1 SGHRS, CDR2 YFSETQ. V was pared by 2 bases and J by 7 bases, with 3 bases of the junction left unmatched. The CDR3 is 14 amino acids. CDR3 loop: CASSFPGQNSPLHF. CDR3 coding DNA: TGCGCCAGCAGCTTCCCGGGACAGAATTCACCCCTCCACTTT.

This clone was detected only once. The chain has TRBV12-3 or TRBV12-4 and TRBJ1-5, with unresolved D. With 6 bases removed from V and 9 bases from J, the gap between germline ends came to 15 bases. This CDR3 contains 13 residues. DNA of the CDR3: TGTGCCAGCAGCCCAGCGCCAGAGACGCCCCAGCATTTT. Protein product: CASSPAPETPQHF.

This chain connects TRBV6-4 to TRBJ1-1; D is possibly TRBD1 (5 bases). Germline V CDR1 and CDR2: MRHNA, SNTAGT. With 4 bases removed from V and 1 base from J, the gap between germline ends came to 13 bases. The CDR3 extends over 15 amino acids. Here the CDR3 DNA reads TGTGCCAGCAGTGTGACAGCCACAGGGAACACTGAAGCTTTCTTT. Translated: CASSVTATGNTEAFF.

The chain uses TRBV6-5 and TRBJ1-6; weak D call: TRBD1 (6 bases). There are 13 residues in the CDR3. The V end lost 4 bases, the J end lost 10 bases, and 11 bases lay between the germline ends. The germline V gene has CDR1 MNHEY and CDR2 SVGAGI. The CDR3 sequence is CASSLQGDSPLHF. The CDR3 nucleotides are TGTGCCAGCAGTTTACAGGGTGACTCACCCCTCCACTTT.

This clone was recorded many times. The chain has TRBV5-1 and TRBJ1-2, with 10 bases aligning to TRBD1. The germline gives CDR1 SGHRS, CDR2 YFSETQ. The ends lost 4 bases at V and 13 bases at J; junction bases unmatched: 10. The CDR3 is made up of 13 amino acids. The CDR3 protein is CASSPWGQGFGTF. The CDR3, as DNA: TGCGCCAGCAGCCCGTGGGGACAGGGGTTCGGCACCTTC.

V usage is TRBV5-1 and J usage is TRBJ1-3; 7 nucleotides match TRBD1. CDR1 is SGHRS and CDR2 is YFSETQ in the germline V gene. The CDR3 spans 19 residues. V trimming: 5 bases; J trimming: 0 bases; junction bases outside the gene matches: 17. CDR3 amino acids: CASRSRTGSSRASGNTIYF. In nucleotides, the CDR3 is TGCGCCAGCAGATCAAGGACAGGATCCTCCCGAGCCTCTGGAAACACCATATATTTT.

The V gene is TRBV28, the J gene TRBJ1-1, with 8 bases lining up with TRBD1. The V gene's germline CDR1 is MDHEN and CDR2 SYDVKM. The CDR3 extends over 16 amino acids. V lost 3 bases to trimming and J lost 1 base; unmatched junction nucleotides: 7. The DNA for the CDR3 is TGTGCCAGCAGTTTTCCGGGACAGGCTCCGAACACTGAAGCTTTCTTT. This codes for CASSFPGQAPNTEAFF. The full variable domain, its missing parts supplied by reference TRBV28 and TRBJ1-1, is DVKVTQSSRYLVKRTGEKVFLECVQDMDHENMFWYRQDPGLGLRLIYFSYDVKMKEKGDIPEGYSVSREKKERFSLILESASTNQTSMYLCASSFPGQAPNTEAFFGQGTRLTVV.

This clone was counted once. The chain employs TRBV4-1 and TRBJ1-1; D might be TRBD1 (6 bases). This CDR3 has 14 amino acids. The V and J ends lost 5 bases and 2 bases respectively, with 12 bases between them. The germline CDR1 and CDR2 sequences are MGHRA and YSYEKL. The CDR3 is CASSTKDSNTEAFF. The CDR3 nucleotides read TGCGCCAGCAGCACCAAGGACAGCAACACTGAAGCTTTCTTT.

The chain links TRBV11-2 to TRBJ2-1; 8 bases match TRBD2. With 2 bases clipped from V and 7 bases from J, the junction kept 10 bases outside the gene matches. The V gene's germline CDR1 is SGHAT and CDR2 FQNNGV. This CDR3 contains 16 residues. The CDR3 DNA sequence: TGTGCCAGCAGCTTAATATGGCTAGCGGGTGATAATGAGCAGTTCTTC. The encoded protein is CASSLIWLAGDNEQFF.

The CDR3 DNA sequence: TGTGCCAGCAGCTTTTCAGGAAATTACGAGCAGTACTTC. Protein sequence: CASSFSGNYEQYF. The chain is built from TRBV11-1 and TRBJ2-7, with D unresolved. The CDR3 has 13 residues. Germline assignment: CDR1 SGHAT and CDR2 FQDESV (reference sequence). V dropped 3 bases and J dropped 4 bases, with 10 bases sitting between them.

The CDR3 region is CAISDPGQGNTEAFF. CDR3 sequence (DNA): TGTGCCATCAGTGACCCGGGACAGGGGAACACTGAAGCTTTCTTT. J is TRBJ1-1 and V is TRBV10-3; 9 positions match TRBD1. Germline assignment: CDR1 ENHRY and CDR2 SYGVKD. This CDR3 spans 15 amino acids. V was pared by 3 bases and J by 1 base, with 3 bases of the junction left unmatched.

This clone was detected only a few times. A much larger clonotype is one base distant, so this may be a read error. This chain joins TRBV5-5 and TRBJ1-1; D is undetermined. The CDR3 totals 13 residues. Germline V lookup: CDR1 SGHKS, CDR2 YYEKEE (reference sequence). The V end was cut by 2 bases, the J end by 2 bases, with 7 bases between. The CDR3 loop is CASSFGDNTEAFF. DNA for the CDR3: TGTGCCAGCAGCTTCGGGGATAACACTGAAGCTTTCTTT.

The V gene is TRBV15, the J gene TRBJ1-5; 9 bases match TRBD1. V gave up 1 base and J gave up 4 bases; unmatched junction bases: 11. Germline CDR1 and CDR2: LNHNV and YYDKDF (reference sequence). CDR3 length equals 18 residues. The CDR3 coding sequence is TGTGCCACCAGCAGAGGGCAAGGGACAGGGTTTTGGAATCAGCCCCAGCATTTT. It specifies CATSRGQGTGFWNQPQHF.

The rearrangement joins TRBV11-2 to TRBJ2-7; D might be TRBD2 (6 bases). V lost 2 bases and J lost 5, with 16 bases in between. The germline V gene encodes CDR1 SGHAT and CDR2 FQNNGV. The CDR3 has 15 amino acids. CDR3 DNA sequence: TGTGCCAGCAGCTTAAGGTCCGGGGGTGAAGACGAGCAGTACTTC. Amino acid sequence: CASSLRSGGEDEQYF. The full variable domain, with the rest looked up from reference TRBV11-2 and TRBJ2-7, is EAGVAQSPRYKIIEKRQSVAFWCNPISGHATLYWYQQILGQGPKLLIQFQNNGVVDDSQLPKDRFSAERLKGVDSTLKIQPAKLEDSAVYLCASSLRSGGEDEQYFGPGTRLTVT.

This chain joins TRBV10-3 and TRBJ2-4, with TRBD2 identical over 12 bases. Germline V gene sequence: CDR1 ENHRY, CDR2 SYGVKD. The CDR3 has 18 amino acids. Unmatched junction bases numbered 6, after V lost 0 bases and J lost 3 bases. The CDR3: CAISESLTSGGHKNIQYF. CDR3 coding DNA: TGTGCCATCAGTGAGTCGCTGACTAGCGGGGGACACAAAAACATTCAGTACTTC.